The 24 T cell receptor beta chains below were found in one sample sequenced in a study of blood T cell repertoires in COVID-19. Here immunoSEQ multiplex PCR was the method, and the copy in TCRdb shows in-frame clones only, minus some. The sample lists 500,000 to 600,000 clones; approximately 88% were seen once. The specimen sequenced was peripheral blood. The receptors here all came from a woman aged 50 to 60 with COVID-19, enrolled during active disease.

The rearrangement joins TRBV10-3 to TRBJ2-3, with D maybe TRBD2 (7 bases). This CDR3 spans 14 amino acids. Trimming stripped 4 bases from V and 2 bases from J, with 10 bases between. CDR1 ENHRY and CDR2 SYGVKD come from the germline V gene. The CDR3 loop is CAISVGGDTDTQYF. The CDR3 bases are TGTGCCATCAGTGTAGGGGGGGACACAGATACGCAGTATTTT.

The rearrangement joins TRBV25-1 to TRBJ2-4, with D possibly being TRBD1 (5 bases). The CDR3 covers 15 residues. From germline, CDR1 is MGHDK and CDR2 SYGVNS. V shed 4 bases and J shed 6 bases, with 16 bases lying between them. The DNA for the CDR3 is TGTGCCAGCAGTGGAAAGGAAGGGGCTGGAAACATTCAGTACTTC. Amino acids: CASSGKEGAGNIQYF.

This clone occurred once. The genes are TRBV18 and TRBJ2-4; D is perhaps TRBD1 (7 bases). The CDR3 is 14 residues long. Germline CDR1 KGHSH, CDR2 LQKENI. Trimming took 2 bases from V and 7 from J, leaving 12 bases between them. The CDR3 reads CASSPSAGGNIQYF. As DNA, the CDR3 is TGTGCCAGCTCACCAAGTGCAGGGGGGAACATTCAGTACTTC.

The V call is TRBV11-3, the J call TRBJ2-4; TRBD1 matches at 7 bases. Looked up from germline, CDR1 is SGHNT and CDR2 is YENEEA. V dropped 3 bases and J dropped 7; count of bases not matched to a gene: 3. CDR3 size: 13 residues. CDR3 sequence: CASSFSQGNIQYF. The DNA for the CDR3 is TGTGCCAGCAGCTTTTCACAGGGGAACATTCAGTACTTC.

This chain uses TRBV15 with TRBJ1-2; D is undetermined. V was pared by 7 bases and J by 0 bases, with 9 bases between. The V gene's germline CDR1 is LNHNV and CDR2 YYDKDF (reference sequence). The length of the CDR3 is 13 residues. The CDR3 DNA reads TGTGCCACCACCCAAGCTTCTAACTATGGCTACACCTTC. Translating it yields CATTQASNYGYTF.

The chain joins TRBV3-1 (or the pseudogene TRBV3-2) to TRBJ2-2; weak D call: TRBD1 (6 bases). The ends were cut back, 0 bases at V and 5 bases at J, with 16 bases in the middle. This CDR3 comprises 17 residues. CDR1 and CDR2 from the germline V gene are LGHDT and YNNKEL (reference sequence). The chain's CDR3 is CASSQEAQGWGTGELFF. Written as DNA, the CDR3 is TGTGCCAGCAGCCAAGAAGCCCAGGGGTGGGGTACCGGGGAGCTGTTTTTT.

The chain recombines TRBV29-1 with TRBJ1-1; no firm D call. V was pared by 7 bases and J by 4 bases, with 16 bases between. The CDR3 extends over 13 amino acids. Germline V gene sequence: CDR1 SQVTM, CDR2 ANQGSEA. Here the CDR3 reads CSGGEGRITEAFF. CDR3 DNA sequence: TGCAGCGGTGGGGAAGGGAGAATCACTGAAGCTTTCTTT.

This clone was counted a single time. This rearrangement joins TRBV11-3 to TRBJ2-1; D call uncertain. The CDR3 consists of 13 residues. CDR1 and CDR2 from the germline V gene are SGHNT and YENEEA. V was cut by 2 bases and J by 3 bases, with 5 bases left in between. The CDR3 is CASSLNLYNEQFF. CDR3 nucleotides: TGTGCCAGCAGCTTAAATCTCTACAATGAGCAGTTCTTC.

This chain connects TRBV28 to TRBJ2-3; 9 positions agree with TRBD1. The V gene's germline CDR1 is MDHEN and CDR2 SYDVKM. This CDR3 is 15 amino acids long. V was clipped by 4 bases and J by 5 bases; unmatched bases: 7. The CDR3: CASSSGDRDQDTQYF. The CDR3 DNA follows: TGTGCCAGCAGTTCCGGGGACAGGGATCAAGATACGCAGTATTTT.

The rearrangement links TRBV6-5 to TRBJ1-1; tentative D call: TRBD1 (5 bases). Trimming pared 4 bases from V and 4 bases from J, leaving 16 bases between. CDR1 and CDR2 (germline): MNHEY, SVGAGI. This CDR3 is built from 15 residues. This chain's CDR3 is CASSSAPRQFTEAFF. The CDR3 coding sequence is TGTGCCAGCAGTTCCGCCCCTAGACAGTTCACTGAAGCTTTCTTT.

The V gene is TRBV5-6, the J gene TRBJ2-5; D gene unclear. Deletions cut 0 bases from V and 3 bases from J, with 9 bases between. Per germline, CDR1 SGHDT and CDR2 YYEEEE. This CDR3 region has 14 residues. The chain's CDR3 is CASSLVAVKETQYF. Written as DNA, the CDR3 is TGTGCCAGCAGCTTGGTGGCAGTTAAAGAGACCCAGTACTTC.

CDR3 DNA: TGCGCCAGCAGCTCGACAGGGGACGGGTACGAGCAGTACTTC. This encodes CASSSTGDGYEQYF. The chain carries TRBV5-1 and TRBJ2-7, with 8 positions matching TRBD1. V lost 3 bases, J lost 4 bases, and 6 bases stayed unmatched. The CDR3 covers 14 residues. Germline CDR1 reads SGHRS; CDR2 reads YFSETQ.

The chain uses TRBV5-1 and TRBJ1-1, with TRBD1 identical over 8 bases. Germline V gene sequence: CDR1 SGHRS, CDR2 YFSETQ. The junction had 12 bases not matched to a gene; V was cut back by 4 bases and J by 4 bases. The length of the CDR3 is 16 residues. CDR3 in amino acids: CASSRDPQGGGTEAFF. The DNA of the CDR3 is TGCGCCAGCAGCCGCGACCCACAGGGGGGGGGCACTGAAGCTTTCTTT.

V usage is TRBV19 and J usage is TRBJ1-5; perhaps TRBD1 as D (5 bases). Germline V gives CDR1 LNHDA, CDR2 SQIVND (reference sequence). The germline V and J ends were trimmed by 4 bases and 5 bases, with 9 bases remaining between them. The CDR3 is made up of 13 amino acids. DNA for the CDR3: TGTGCCAGTAGTAAACAGGTAGATCAGCCCCAGCATTTT. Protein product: CASSKQVDQPQHF.

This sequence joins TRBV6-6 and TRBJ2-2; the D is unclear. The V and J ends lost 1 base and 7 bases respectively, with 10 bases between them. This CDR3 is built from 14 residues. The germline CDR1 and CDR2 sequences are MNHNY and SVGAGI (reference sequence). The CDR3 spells CASSYFGAGGELFF. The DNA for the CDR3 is TGTGCCAGCAGTTACTTCGGTGCCGGCGGGGAGCTGTTTTTT.

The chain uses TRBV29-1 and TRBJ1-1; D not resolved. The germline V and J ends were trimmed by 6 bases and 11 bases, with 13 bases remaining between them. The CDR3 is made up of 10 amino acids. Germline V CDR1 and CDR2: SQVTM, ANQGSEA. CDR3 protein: CSVGMSYAFF. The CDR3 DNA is TGCAGCGTCGGGATGTCGTATGCTTTCTTT.

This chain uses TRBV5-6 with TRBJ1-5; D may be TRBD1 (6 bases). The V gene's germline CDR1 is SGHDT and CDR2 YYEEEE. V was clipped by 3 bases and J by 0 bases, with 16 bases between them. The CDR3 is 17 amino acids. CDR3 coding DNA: TGTGCCAGCAGCTCAAGGACAGAACCAGATAGCAATCAGCCCCAGCATTTT. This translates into CASSSRTEPDSNQPQHF.

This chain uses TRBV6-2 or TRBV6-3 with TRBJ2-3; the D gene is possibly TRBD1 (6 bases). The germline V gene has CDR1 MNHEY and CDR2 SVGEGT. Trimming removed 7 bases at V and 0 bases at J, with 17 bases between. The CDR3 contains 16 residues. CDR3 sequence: CASTPRGSASTDTQYF. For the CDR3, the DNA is TGTGCCAGCACCCCGAGGGGGAGTGCGAGCACAGATACGCAGTATTTT.

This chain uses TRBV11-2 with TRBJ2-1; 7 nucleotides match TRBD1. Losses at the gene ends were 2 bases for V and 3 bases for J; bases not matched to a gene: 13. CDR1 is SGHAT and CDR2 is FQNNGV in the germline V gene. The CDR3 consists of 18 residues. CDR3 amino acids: CASSLRGGLQGYYNEQFF. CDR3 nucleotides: TGTGCCAGCAGCTTAAGAGGGGGCCTCCAGGGCTACTACAATGAGCAGTTCTTC.

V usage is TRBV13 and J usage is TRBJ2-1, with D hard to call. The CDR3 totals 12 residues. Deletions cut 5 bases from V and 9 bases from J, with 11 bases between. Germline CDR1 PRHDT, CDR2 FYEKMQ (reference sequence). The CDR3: CASSKQTIEQFF. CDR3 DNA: TGTGCCAGCAGCAAACAGACAATTGAGCAGTTCTTC.

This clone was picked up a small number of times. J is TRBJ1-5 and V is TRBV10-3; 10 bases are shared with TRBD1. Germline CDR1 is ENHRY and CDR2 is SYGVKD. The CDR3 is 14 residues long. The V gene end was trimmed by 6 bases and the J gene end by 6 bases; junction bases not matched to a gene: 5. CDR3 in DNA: TGTGCCATCAGAGGGACAGGGGAAGGTCAGCCCCAGCATTTT. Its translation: CAIRGTGEGQPQHF.

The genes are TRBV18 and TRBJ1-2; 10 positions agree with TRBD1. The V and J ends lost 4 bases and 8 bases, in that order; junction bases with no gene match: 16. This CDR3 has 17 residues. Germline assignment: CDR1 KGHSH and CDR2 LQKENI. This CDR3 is CASSLPEPGTGVGGYTF. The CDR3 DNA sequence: TGTGCCAGCTCACTCCCTGAACCCGGGACAGGGGTTGGCGGCTACACCTTC.

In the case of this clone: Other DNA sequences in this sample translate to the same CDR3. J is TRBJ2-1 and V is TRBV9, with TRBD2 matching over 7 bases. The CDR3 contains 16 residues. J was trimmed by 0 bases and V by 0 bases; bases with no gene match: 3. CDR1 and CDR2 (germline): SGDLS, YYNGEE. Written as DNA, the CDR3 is TGTGCCAGCAGCGTAGTGGGCGGGAGCTCCTACAATGAGCAGTTCTTC. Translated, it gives CASSVVGGSSYNEQFF.

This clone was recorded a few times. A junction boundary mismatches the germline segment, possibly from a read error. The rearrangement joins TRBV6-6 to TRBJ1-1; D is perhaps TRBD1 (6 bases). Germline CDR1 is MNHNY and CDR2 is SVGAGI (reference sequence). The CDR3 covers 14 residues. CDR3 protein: CASRTQGENAEAFF. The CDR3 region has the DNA TGTGCCAGCAGGACACAGGGAGAGAACGCTGAAGCTTTCTTT.